A single sample is the source of the 27 T cell receptor beta chains below, sequenced in a study of cytomegalovirus exposure and HLA in healthy donors. With 60 Vbeta and 13 Jbeta primers, the PCR was carried out. Here immunoSEQ multiplex PCR was the method, and the copy in TCRdb shows in-frame clones only, minus some. The repertoire includes a few hundred thousand clones, roughly 80% of them detected once, and 0.22% sits in the top ten. The sequencing input was PBMCs. The receptors stem from a girl aged 2-10 years in good health and CMV-seronegative.

J is TRBJ1-4 and V is TRBV19; D possibly corresponds to TRBD1 (5 bases). V was pared by 7 bases and J by 5 bases, with 11 bases between. The germline V gene has CDR1 LNHDA and CDR2 SQIVND (reference sequence). The CDR3 spans 13 residues. The CDR3: CASTDRENEKLFF. The CDR3 DNA reads as TGTGCCAGTACCGACAGAGAGAATGAAAAACTGTTTTTT.

This chain uses TRBV20-1 with TRBJ2-7; D is unresolved. Trimming stripped 2 bases from V and 3 bases from J, with 5 bases between. The CDR3 is 11 amino acids. CDR1 is DFQATT and CDR2 is SNEGSKA in the germline V gene (reference sequence). The CDR3 sequence: CSARNIYEQYF. In DNA, the CDR3 is TGCAGTGCTAGAAATATCTACGAGCAGTACTTC.

This chain connects TRBV7-9 to TRBJ2-1; 11 bases line up with TRBD2. Germline CDR1 SEHNR, CDR2 FQNEAQ (reference sequence). V lost 7 bases to trimming and J lost 5 bases; unmatched junction nucleotides: 7. The CDR3 loop spans 15 amino acids. CDR3 coding DNA: TGTGCCAGCATCACGGGACTAGCGGCAAACAATGAGCAGTTCTTC. Translation gives CASITGLAANNEQFF.

The chain uses TRBV5-1 and TRBJ2-5; tentative D call: TRBD1 (6 bases). CDR1 SGHRS and CDR2 YFSETQ come from the germline V gene. V was shortened by 4 bases and J by 4 bases, with 17 bases between the two germline ends. There are 15 residues in the CDR3. The CDR3 bases are TGCGCCAGCAGCATGGCAGGGGTGAGGTTAGAGACCCAGTACTTC. The encoded protein is CASSMAGVRLETQYF.

The rearrangement joins TRBV6-1 to TRBJ2-7, with 7 positions matching TRBD1. CDR1 MNHNS and CDR2 SASEGT come from the germline V gene. The CDR3 runs to 15 residues. Trimming removed 5 bases from V and 0 bases from J; junction bases left unmatched: 7. DNA for the CDR3: TGTGCCAGCAGTCTCGGGACAGCCTCCTCCTACGAGCAGTACTTC. This gives the protein CASSLGTASSYEQYF.

The gene calls are TRBV7-9 and TRBJ2-5, with D unresolved. Germline V gene sequence: CDR1 SEHNR, CDR2 FQNEAQ (reference sequence). V gave up 7 bases and J gave up 3 bases, with 6 bases separating them. The CDR3 has 11 amino acids. The CDR3 here is CASTLKETQYF. CDR3 in DNA: TGTGCCAGCACCCTTAAAGAGACCCAGTACTTC.

The genes are TRBV30 and TRBJ1-6, with D hard to call. In germline, CDR1 is GTSNPN, CDR2 SVGIG (reference sequence). The CDR3 sequence is 11 residues long. Deletions cut 2 bases from V and 10 bases from J, with 6 bases between. The CDR3 protein is CAWSLGSPLHF. In nucleotides, the CDR3 is TGTGCCTGGAGTCTAGGCTCACCCCTCCACTTT.

DNA for the CDR3: TGTGCCAGCCGAGGACAGGTCCAAGAGACCCAGTACTTC. Translated, it gives CASRGQVQETQYF. V gene TRBV6-1 combines with J gene TRBJ2-5; 7 bases are a match to TRBD1. This CDR3 has 13 amino acids. J gave up 1 base and V 8 bases, and 4 bases lay outside the gene matches. Looked up from germline, CDR1 is MNHNS and CDR2 is SASEGT.

The chain uses TRBV18 and TRBJ2-3; D is perhaps TRBD1 (5 bases). CDR3 length: 14 residues. V lost 3 bases and J lost 5, with 12 bases in between. The germline CDR1 and CDR2 sequences are KGHSH and LQKENI. The CDR3 region has the DNA TGTGCCAGCTCACCCCAGCAGGGTCAAGATACGCAGTATTTT. As protein: CASSPQQGQDTQYF.

With respect to this clone: Within the sample, other DNA sequences also encode this same CDR3. V and J are TRBV5-1 and TRBJ1-3, with D maybe TRBD1 (5 bases). The CDR3 totals 13 residues. V lost 5 bases and J lost 2, with 8 bases in between. Per the germline V gene, CDR1 is SGHRS and CDR2 is YFSETQ. The CDR3 is CASSGGTGNTIYF. The CDR3, as DNA: TGCGCCAGCAGTGGGGGGACTGGAAACACCATATATTTT.

Regarding this clone: Other DNA sequences in this specimen translate into the identical CDR3. This chain links TRBV7-9 with TRBJ2-3; tentative D call: TRBD2 (6 bases). The V gene's germline CDR1 is SEHNR and CDR2 FQNEAQ (reference sequence). The CDR3 runs 16 residues. V dropped 6 bases and J dropped 0 bases, with 16 bases sitting between them. In DNA form, the CDR3 reads TGTGCCAGCAGTCCCTGGGGGGAGGAGAGCACAGATACGCAGTATTTT. Translation: CASSPWGEESTDTQYF.

The V and J genes are TRBV7-2 and TRBJ1-2; no definite D call. This CDR3 has 15 residues. V lost 1 base, J lost 0 bases, and 9 bases lay in between. Germline values: CDR1 SGHTA, CDR2 FQGNSA. The DNA for the CDR3 is TGTGCCAGCAGCTTAGTTCCGCTACCTAACTATGGCTACACCTTC. As protein: CASSLVPLPNYGYTF. Filled out from reference TRBV7-2 and TRBJ1-2, the complete variable domain reads GAGVSQSPSNKVTEKGKDVELRCDPISGHTALYWYRQSLGQGLEFLIYFQGNSAPDKSGLPSDRFSAERTGGSVSTLTIQRTQQEDSAVYLCASSLVPLPNYGYTFGSGTRLTVV.

Comment on this clone: The germline gene is not matched at one end of the junction; a read error may be the cause. The gene calls are TRBV7-9 and TRBJ1-1; D remains unclear. Germline lookup yields CDR1 SEHNR and CDR2 FQNEAQ (reference sequence). The CDR3 runs 12 residues. DNA of the CDR3: TGTTCCAGCAGCTTTGGCAACACTGAAGCTTTCTTT. This translates into CSSSFGNTEAFF.

The genes are TRBV5-4 and TRBJ1-1, with 7 bases lining up with TRBD1. Germline V lookup: CDR1 SGHNT, CDR2 YYREEE (reference sequence). V shed 5 bases and J 4 bases; nucleotides not matched to a gene: 11. There are 15 residues in the CDR3. The CDR3 spells CASRKNAGTVTEAFF. CDR3 sequence (DNA): TGTGCCAGCAGGAAGAACGCCGGGACAGTCACTGAAGCTTTCTTT.

A few counts support this clone. This chain connects TRBV11-2 to TRBJ2-5, with TRBD1 matching 8 bases. Germline CDR1 is SGHAT and CDR2 is FQNNGV. The CDR3 loop spans 16 amino acids. V was pared by 0 bases and J by 2 bases, with 5 bases of the junction left unmatched. The CDR3 sequence is CASSLDRRGPQETQYF. In nucleotides, the CDR3 is TGTGCCAGCAGCTTAGATCGCAGGGGGCCTCAAGAGACCCAGTACTTC.

The CDR3 loop reads CASSLAAGNTEAFF. The CDR3, as DNA: TGCGCCAGCAGCTTGGCGGCGGGAAACACTGAAGCTTTCTTT. The chain employs TRBV5-1 and TRBJ1-1, with no clear D. The CDR3 length is 14 residues. Germline V CDR1 and CDR2: SGHRS, YFSETQ. V was pared by 0 bases and J by 2 bases, with 8 bases between.

The gene calls are TRBV5-1 and TRBJ2-1, with D possibly being TRBD1 (6 bases). V was clipped by 4 bases and J by 2 bases, with 10 bases between them. Germline-derived CDR1 and CDR2 are SGHRS and YFSETQ. This CDR3 contains 14 residues. The CDR3, as DNA: TGCGCCAGCAGCCTACAGGGTGCCTACAATGAGCAGTTCTTC. This encodes CASSLQGAYNEQFF.

This sequence joins TRBV19 and TRBJ2-7, with D tentatively TRBD1 (5 bases). V lost 3 bases and J lost 2, with 8 bases in between. The CDR3 loop spans 13 amino acids. Germline CDR1 and CDR2: LNHDA and SQIVND (reference sequence). CDR3 protein: CASSMGRTYEQYF. DNA for the CDR3: TGTGCCAGTAGTATGGGGCGTACCTACGAGCAGTACTTC.

This clone showed up just a few times. This chain links TRBV19 with TRBJ2-2, with 7 nucleotides matching TRBD1. The germline gives CDR1 LNHDA, CDR2 SQIVND (reference sequence). This CDR3 comprises 19 residues. J gave up 0 bases and V 5 bases, and 15 bases lay outside the gene matches. The CDR3 DNA is TGTGCCAGTAGTGAGGGGGCGCGGGTTACCCTAGCGAACACCGGGGAGCTGTTTTTT. Translation: CASSEGARVTLANTGELFF.

This clone turned up a few times. V and J are TRBV12-5 and TRBJ1-5; D gene unclear. Trimming cost V 1 base and J 7 bases, with 8 bases left between them. Germline CDR1 reads LGHNT; CDR2 reads FRNRAP. The CDR3 consists of 13 residues. The CDR3 loop is CASGLGQVQPQHF. The CDR3, as DNA: TGTGCTAGTGGTTTGGGTCAGGTGCAGCCCCAGCATTTT.

The chain combines TRBV6-5 with TRBJ1-1, with a possible D match to TRBD1 (5 bases). Germline V gene data show CDR1 as MNHEY and CDR2 as SVGAGI. Trimming pared 4 bases from V and 0 bases from J, leaving 12 bases between. This CDR3 contains 15 residues. The CDR3 bases are TGTGCCAGCAGTTTGATGGACACCATGAACACTGAAGCTTTCTTT. Protein sequence: CASSLMDTMNTEAFF.

This clone appeared a few times. The chain couples TRBV9 to TRBJ2-1, with 7 bases that match TRBD2. Germline-derived CDR1 and CDR2 are SGDLS and YYNGEE. This CDR3 has 16 amino acids. V shed 3 bases and J 6 bases; nucleotides not matched to a gene: 12. DNA of the CDR3: TGTGCCAGCAGCGAAAGCGGGGTGGGTTTGGCCAATGAGCAGTTCTTC. The encoded protein is CASSESGVGLANEQFF. The full variable domain, with the rest looked up from reference TRBV9 and TRBJ2-1, is DSGVTQTPKHLITATGQRVTLRCSPRSGDLSVYWYQQSLDQGLQFLIQYYNGEERAKGNILERFSAQQFPDLHSELNLSSLELGDSALYFCASSESGVGLANEQFFGPGTRLTVL.

The chain uses TRBV5-4 and TRBJ2-1; D is possibly TRBD2 (6 bases). This CDR3 region has 16 residues. From germline, CDR1 is SGHNT and CDR2 YYREEE (reference sequence). V was trimmed by 0 bases and J by 0 bases, leaving 10 bases between them. In DNA, the CDR3 is TGTGCCAGCAGCTTGGTGCTAGCGAGCTCCTACAATGAGCAGTTCTTC. The encoded protein is CASSLVLASSYNEQFF.

The chain carries TRBV9 and TRBJ2-1; D unclear. Germline-derived CDR1 and CDR2 are SGDLS and YYNGEE. The CDR3 extends over 11 amino acids. V lost 5 bases, J lost 4 bases, and 4 bases lay in between. The CDR3 is CASRRYNEQFF. CDR3 nucleotides: TGTGCCAGCAGGCGTTACAATGAGCAGTTCTTC.

This clone has more than one count but fewer than ten. The V and J genes are TRBV5-5 and TRBJ1-5, with D possibly TRBD1 on 6 matching bases. Germline V gives CDR1 SGHKS, CDR2 YYEKEE (reference sequence). The CDR3 totals 15 residues. V lost 2 bases to trimming and J lost 2 bases, with 11 bases between them. The CDR3 DNA follows: TGTGCCAGCAGCTTATTACAGGGCGGCAATCAGCCCCAGCATTTT. It translates to CASSLLQGGNQPQHF.

This clone was counted once. The V and J genes are TRBV7-9 and TRBJ2-5; 13 bases agree with TRBD2. V was clipped by 1 base and J by 5 bases; unmatched bases: 7. The CDR3 covers 17 residues. Germline V lookup: CDR1 SEHNR, CDR2 FQNEAQ (reference sequence). As DNA, the CDR3 is TGTGCCAGCAGCTTAGGGACTAGCGGGAGCGAGCGGGAGACCCAGTACTTC. It specifies CASSLGTSGSERETQYF.

The J gene is TRBJ2-3, the V gene TRBV27; 10 bases fit TRBD2. Unmatched junction bases numbered 11, after V lost 7 bases and J lost 7 bases. The CDR3 covers 15 residues. Germline V gene lookup returns CDR1 MNHEY and CDR2 SMNVEV (reference sequence). CDR3 amino acids: CASTPNLAGVYTQYF. CDR3 in DNA: TGTGCCAGCACCCCAAACCTAGCGGGGGTGTATACGCAGTATTTT.